The rows below give T cell receptor beta chains drawn from one sample of a study of cytomegalovirus exposure and HLA in healthy donors. Profiled with immunoSEQ multiplex PCR; TCRdb holds only in-frame clones, not every one. The data show a few hundred thousand clones, 80% to 90% seen once. Sequencing was done on a sample of PBMCs. The receptors derive from a woman aged 18 to 35 in good health and CMV-seronegative. The CDR3 runs from the conserved cysteine through the conserved F or W. A D gene is named only where the DNA matches it firmly. The size field is filled for only some rows; it gives once, few, many or a size class.

J: TRBJ2-1; V: TRBV2; size: NA; D: NA; DNA: TGTGCCAGCAGTCGGACTATTAATGAGCAGTTCTTC; CDR3: CASSRTINEQFF
J: TRBJ1-2; V: TRBV19; size: NA; D: TRBD1; DNA: TGTGCCAGTAGCCGAACCGACAGGGTTCACTATGGCTACACCTTC; CDR3: CASSRTDRVHYGYTF
J: TRBJ1-1; V: TRBV7-9; size: NA; D: NA; DNA: TGTGCCAGCAGCTCCCTAGGCACTGAAGCTTTCTTT; CDR3: CASSSLGTEAFF
J: TRBJ2-3; V: TRBV7-3; size: NA; D: TRBD1; DNA: TGTGCCAGCAGCTCTGGGACAGGCGGGGATACGCAGTATTTT; CDR3: CASSSGTGGDTQYF
J: TRBJ2-5; V: TRBV4-1; size: NA; D: TRBD2; DNA: TGCGCCAGCAGGCCTTCCGGGGGGGCGGAGACCCAGTACTTC; CDR3: CASRPSGGAETQYF
J: TRBJ2-7; V: TRBV13; size: once; D: TRBD1; DNA: TGTGCCAGCAGCTACAACCGGGACAGGGGCAGGGAGCAGTACTTC; CDR3: CASSYNRDRGREQYF
J: TRBJ1-2; V: TRBV6-1; size: NA; D: TRBD1; DNA: TGTGCCAGCAGTGAAGAAAACAGGGGGGGTGGCTACACCTTC; CDR3: CASSEENRGGGYTF
J: TRBJ2-5; V: TRBV19; size: NA; D: TRBD2; DNA: TGTGCCAGTAGTATAGCGACTAGCGTAAGCCAAGAGACCCAGTACTTC; CDR3: CASSIATSVSQETQYF
J: TRBJ2-7; V: TRBV18; size: NA; D: NA; DNA: TGTGCCAGCTCACCAGGGACTACAGGGCGTTTCGACGAGCAGTACTTC; CDR3: CASSPGTTGRFDEQYF
J: TRBJ2-1; V: TRBV28; size: NA; D: NA; DNA: TGTGCCAGCAGGTCGACGCCTAGCTCCTACAATGAGCAGTTCTTC; CDR3: CASRSTPSSYNEQFF
J: TRBJ1-6; V: TRBV6-4; size: NA; D: NA; DNA: TGTGCCAGCAGTGACTCTGGGGGCGACGCTTCACCCCTCCACTTT; CDR3: CASSDSGGDASPLHF
J: TRBJ2-3; V: TRBV5-1; size: NA; D: TRBD1; DNA: TGCGCCAGCAGCTTGATCGGACAGGGGAGGATAGATACGCAGTATTTT; CDR3: CASSLIGQGRIDTQYF
J: TRBJ2-7; V: TRBV19; size: NA; D: TRBD1; DNA: TGTGCCAGTAGACTGACAGGGAACACCTACGAGCAGTACTTC; CDR3: CASRLTGNTYEQYF
J: TRBJ2-7; V: TRBV7-9; size: NA; D: TRBD2; DNA: TGTGCCAGCAGCTCCCCCCGGGACTACTCCACTGAGCAGTACTTC; CDR3: CASSSPRDYSTEQYF
J: TRBJ2-7; V: TRBV11-2; size: NA; D: TRBD2; DNA: TGTGCCAGCAGCTTAATAAGGCTTAGGGCGGGAGGTTACGAGCAGTACTTC; CDR3: CASSLIRLRAGGYEQYF
J: TRBJ2-1; V: TRBV11-3; size: NA; D: NA; DNA: TGTGCCAGCAGCTTATTCCACAGTACCTACAATGAGCAGTTCTTC; CDR3: CASSLFHSTYNEQFF
J: TRBJ1-1; V: TRBV18; size: NA; D: TRBD1; DNA: TGTGCCAGCTCACCGACAGGGATGAACACTGAAGCTTTCTTT; CDR3: CASSPTGMNTEAFF
J: TRBJ1-1; V: TRBV28; size: NA; D: NA; DNA: TGTGCCAGCAGTTTTGGGGCGGCCACTGAAGCTTTCTTT; CDR3: CASSFGAATEAFF
J: TRBJ2-5; V: TRBV28; size: NA; D: TRBD2; DNA: TGTGCCAGCACTCTCACCCGGACTAGCGGGAGGATGGAGACCCAGTACTTC; CDR3: CASTLTRTSGRMETQYF
J: TRBJ1-1; V: TRBV19; size: NA; D: TRBD1; DNA: TGTGCCAGTAGCCATCCGGGACAGGCTCTGAACACTGAAGCTTTCTTT; CDR3: CASSHPGQALNTEAFF
J: TRBJ2-5; V: TRBV6-5; size: NA; D: TRBD2; DNA: TGTGCCAGCAGTCTTACTGGGGGGGATCAAGAGACCCAGTACTTC; CDR3: CASSLTGGDQETQYF
J: TRBJ2-3; V: TRBV18; size: NA; D: NA; DNA: TGTGCCAGCTCACCCATACAGGGCTCCGCAGATACGCAGTATTTT; CDR3: CASSPIQGSADTQYF
J: TRBJ2-1; V: TRBV27; size: NA; D: TRBD2; DNA: TGTGCCAGCACCCCGCTAGCGGGGGGCGATGAGCAGTTCTTC; CDR3: CASTPLAGGDEQFF
J: TRBJ2-1; V: TRBV29-1; size: NA; D: TRBD2; DNA: TGCAGCGTTGCCAGGACTAGCCTGGAGGGTGAGCAGTTCTTC; CDR3: CSVARTSLEGEQFF
J: TRBJ2-7; V: TRBV29-1; size: NA; D: NA; DNA: TGCAGCGTTGATGCGGGTACCGGATACGAGCAGTACTTC; CDR3: CSVDAGTGYEQYF
J: TRBJ1-3; V: TRBV7-9; size: NA; D: TRBD1; DNA: TGTGCCAGCAGCCAGGGGGCGGCTGGAAACACCATATATTTT; CDR3: CASSQGAAGNTIYF
J: TRBJ2-5; V: TRBV7-9; size: NA; D: TRBD1; DNA: TGTGCCAGCAGCCCGTCGGGACAGCAAGAGACCCAGTACTTC; CDR3: CASSPSGQQETQYF
J: TRBJ1-4; V: TRBV28; size: NA; D: NA; DNA: TGTGCCATTGGAGGGTCGGTAGCTAATGAAAAACTGTTTTTT; CDR3: CAIGGSVANEKLFF
J: TRBJ1-4; V: TRBV28; size: NA; D: NA; DNA: TGTGCCAGCAGTTTATACCAGGCTAATGAAAAACTGTTTTTT; CDR3: CASSLYQANEKLFF
J: TRBJ2-7; V: TRBV10-1; size: few; D: NA; DNA: TGCGCCAGCAAATCACAAGGGGGCGAGCAGTACTTC; CDR3: CASKSQGGEQYF
J: TRBJ1-6; V: TRBV10-2; size: NA; D: NA; DNA: TGCGCCAGCAGTTCAGGGGAGGGCTCCTATAATTCACCCCTCCACTTT; CDR3: CASSSGEGSYNSPLHF
J: TRBJ1-1; V: TRBV5-6; size: NA; D: NA; DNA: TGTGCCAGCAGCTTGATTACGGGCACTGAAGCTTTCTTT; CDR3: CASSLITGTEAFF